These 21 T cell receptor beta chains came from one sample sequenced in a study of Graves' ophthalmopathy and Graves' hyperthyroidism. TCR beta CDR3 amplification used RNA transcripts. HTBI primers were employed in first-round RT-PCR, then a second-round multiplex PCR followed. TCRdb used MiXCR to reprocess the multiplex PCR reads, holding one entry per CDR3 protein. This sample has a few hundred thousand distinct CDR3 sequences; 35% to 40% occur once, and the top ten carry 4% to 5%. Sequences were obtained from peripheral blood or thyroid tissue (not recorded which). The receptors here all came from an adult man with Graves' hyperthyroidism.

A note on this clonotype: This likely comes from a read error, as the CDR3 has no conserved phenylalanine or tryptophan at its end. The chain is built from TRBV2 and TRBJ2-2; a possible D gene is TRBD2 (5 bases). Germline CDR1 is SNHLY and CDR2 is FYNNEI. The CDR3 runs to 17 residues. With 7 bases removed from V and 3 bases from J, the gap between germline ends came to 21 bases. The CDR3 coding sequence is TGTGCCAGCACCCCCGCTTTTGGCGGGTCATACACCGGGGAGCTGTTTTCT. Protein sequence: CASTPAFGGSYTGELFS.

V usage is TRBV2 and J usage is TRBJ1-1, with D possibly matching TRBD1 (5 bases). Between the trimmed V and J ends, which lost 2 bases and 8 bases, there was a span of 15 bases. The germline gives CDR1 SNHLY, CDR2 FYNNEI. This CDR3 region has 14 residues. CDR3 sequence: CASSEQGPLGEAFF. The CDR3 region has the DNA TGTGCCAGCAGTGAACAGGGTCCGTTAGGAGAAGCTTTCTTT.

This clonotype was counted at least ten times. This rearrangement joins TRBV4-2 to TRBJ2-7; either TRBD1 or TRBD2 may fit D (6 bases each). V was pared by 1 base and J by 6 bases, with 13 bases between. Germline V lookup: CDR1 LGHNA, CDR2 YNFKEQ. CDR3 length: 14 amino acids. CDR3 in amino acids: CASSQGRGSSEQYF. The CDR3 coding sequence is TGTGCCAGCAGCCAAGGGAGGGGGTCAAGCGAGCAGTACTTC.

Ten or more counts support this clonotype. V is TRBV5-4 and J is TRBJ2-7, with TRBD2 matching over 9 bases. Germline CDR1 reads SGHNT; CDR2 reads YYREEE (reference sequence). V was pared by 4 bases and J by 2 bases, with 7 bases of the junction left unmatched. This CDR3 region has 15 residues. Here the CDR3 DNA reads TGTGCCAGCAGCAAGCCGGGACTAGCTACCTACGAGCAGTACTTC. Protein: CASSKPGLATYEQYF.

The J gene is TRBJ2-3, the V gene TRBV7-3; 10 bases are shared with TRBD1. The germline V gene has CDR1 SGHTA and CDR2 FQGTGA. V trimming: 0 bases; J trimming: 0 bases; junction bases outside the gene matches: 3. CDR3 length equals 17 residues. The CDR3 coding sequence is TGTGCCAGCAGCTTAACGTGGACAGGGGGAAGCACAGATACGCAGTATTTT. It codes for CASSLTWTGGSTDTQYF.

The chain uses TRBV10-3 and TRBJ2-5, with 8 bases identical to TRBD2. V dropped 4 bases and J dropped 1; count of bases not matched to a gene: 5. Germline assignment: CDR1 ENHRY and CDR2 SYGVKD. This CDR3 contains 15 residues. DNA for the CDR3: TGTGCCATCAGTGCGCCCACTAGCGGCCAAGAGACCCAGTACTTC. Protein: CAISAPTSGQETQYF.

The table lists this clonotype with many counts. V is TRBV29-1 and J is TRBJ1-2; TRBD1 agrees at 8 bases. The CDR3 is 14 residues long. Trimming removed 6 bases from V and 8 bases from J; junction bases left unmatched: 14. Germline lookup yields CDR1 SQVTM and CDR2 ANQGSEA. CDR3 loop: CSVSSTGVGGGYTF. As DNA, the CDR3 is TGCAGCGTCTCCTCGACAGGGGTCGGTGGCGGCTACACCTTC.

The chain couples TRBV29-1 to TRBJ2-7, with D tentatively TRBD1 or TRBD2 (5 bases each). CDR1 and CDR2 (germline): SQVTM, ANQGSEA. This CDR3 is built from 13 residues. The germline V and J ends were trimmed by 5 bases and 3 bases, with 14 bases remaining between them. The CDR3 protein is CSVSGTGFYEQYF. The CDR3 DNA is TGCAGCGTTTCCGGGACGGGCTTCTACGAGCAGTACTTC.

This clonotype came up a few times. The chain links TRBV4-1 to TRBJ1-1; tentatively, D is TRBD1 (6 bases). Germline CDR1 MGHRA, CDR2 YSYEKL. Trimming shortened V by 1 base and J by 6 bases, and 18 bases separated the two germline ends. This CDR3 spans 16 amino acids. The CDR3: CASSQAQGGALAEAFF. In DNA, the CDR3 is TGCGCCAGCAGCCAAGCCCAAGGGGGGGCCCTAGCTGAAGCTTTCTTT.

This clonotype was recorded many times. The rearrangement links TRBV14 to TRBJ2-5; D not certain. CDR3 size: 13 residues. Looked up from germline, CDR1 is SGHDN and CDR2 is FVKESK. With 1 base removed from V and 2 bases from J, the gap between germline ends came to 5 bases. CDR3 DNA sequence: TGTGCCAGCAGCCAAGCCGGACAAGAGACCCAGTACTTC. This sequence encodes CASSQAGQETQYF.

Ten or more counts support this clonotype. DNA for the CDR3: TGTGCCAGCAGCTTAGAGGACACCGGTTCGCAGTACTTC. It specifies CASSLEDTGSQYF. The V call is TRBV7-2, the J call TRBJ2-7, with D maybe TRBD1 (5 bases). The CDR3 runs 13 residues. V was pared by 1 base and J by 9 bases, with 13 bases between. The germline gives CDR1 SGHTA, CDR2 FQGNSA.

V and J are TRBV27 and TRBJ2-2; 13 bases line up with TRBD2. Trimming at V came to 8 bases and at J to 5 bases, leaving 8 bases not matched to a gene. Germline V gives CDR1 MNHEY, CDR2 SMNVEV (reference sequence). This CDR3 has 16 amino acids. CDR3 in DNA: TGTGCCAGCCCTCACGGGACTAGCGGGACAACCGGGGAGCTGTTTTTT. Its protein is CASPHGTSGTTGELFF.

V and J are TRBV14 and TRBJ2-2; D ambiguous. The CDR3 contains 13 residues. The V gene's germline CDR1 is SGHDN and CDR2 FVKESK. V shed 3 bases and J shed 5 bases, with 7 bases lying between them. This CDR3 is CASSHIRTGELFF. The CDR3 nucleotides are TGTGCCAGCAGCCACATTCGTACCGGGGAGCTGTTTTTT.

V is TRBV7-9 and J is TRBJ1-5, with a possible D match to TRBD1 (6 bases). V was clipped by 6 bases and J by 4 bases, with 25 bases between them. The CDR3 is 18 residues long. Germline values: CDR1 SEHNR, CDR2 FQNEAQ (reference sequence). The CDR3 sequence is CASSLRKPGAFANQPQHF. CDR3 bases: TGTGCCAGCAGTTTGAGGAAGCCAGGGGCCTTCGCAAATCAGCCCCAGCATTTT.

This clonotype was seen a handful of times. This rearrangement joins TRBV25-1 to TRBJ2-7; TRBD1 is a possible D gene (6 bases). The CDR3 loop spans 15 amino acids. Germline V gene data show CDR1 as MGHDK and CDR2 as SYGVNS. Trimming shortened V by 9 bases and J by 3 bases, and 21 bases separated the two germline ends. In nucleotides, the CDR3 is TGTGCCAGTAAAGCCACACCGGACAGTTTCTACGAGCAGTACTTC. Translation gives CASKATPDSFYEQYF.

On this clonotype itself: A much larger clone lies a single base off, so this may be a read error. The CDR3 DNA follows: TGTGTCAGCAGTTTGGGAGGGACGGCGAACACCGGGGAGCTGTTTTTT. The encoded protein is CVSSLGGTANTGELFF. The chain uses TRBV2 and TRBJ2-2; TRBD2 aligns across 7 bases. CDR1 SNHLY and CDR2 FYNNEI come from the germline V gene. The CDR3 contains 16 residues. The full variable domain, completed using reference TRBV2 and TRBJ2-2, is EPEVTQTPSHQVTQMGQEVILRCVPISNHLYFYWYRQILGQKVEFLVSFYNNEISEKSEIFDDQFSVERPDGSNFTLKIRSTKLEDSAMYFCVSSLGGTANTGELFFGEGSRLTVL.

In this sample, this clonotype turned up many times. This chain connects TRBV20-1 to TRBJ1-3; D not certain. The CDR3 is made up of 13 amino acids. V shed 8 bases and J shed 3 bases, with 14 bases lying between them. Germline CDR1 and CDR2: DFQATT and SNEGSKA (reference sequence). CDR3 sequence: CSIRGGRGNTIYF. In nucleotides, the CDR3 is TGCAGTATTAGAGGTGGACGTGGAAACACCATATATTTT.

At least ten counts were recorded for this clonotype. The chain recombines TRBV15 with TRBJ2-5; possibly TRBD1 or TRBD2 for D (5 bases each). The CDR3 covers 15 residues. The germline V and J ends were trimmed by 2 bases and 5 bases, with 15 bases remaining between them. Per the germline V gene, CDR1 is LNHNV and CDR2 is YYDKDF (reference sequence). The CDR3 nucleotides read TGTGCCACCAGCAGATACACCGGGGCGCAGGAGACCCAGTACTTC. Translation gives CATSRYTGAQETQYF.

The chain employs TRBV13 and TRBJ1-3, with a possible D match to TRBD1 (5 bases). The V end lost 1 base, the J end lost 4 bases, and 11 bases lay between the germline ends. CDR1 PRHDT and CDR2 FYEKMQ come from the germline V gene (reference sequence). The CDR3 sequence is 15 residues long. CDR3 DNA sequence: TGTGCCAGCAGCTTAGATCGCAGGGTCGGAAACACCATATATTTT. It is translated as CASSLDRRVGNTIYF.

In its sample, this clonotype was seen many times. V is TRBV28 and J is TRBJ1-5; D gene ambiguous. The V and J ends lost 7 bases and 1 base respectively, with 11 bases between them. In germline, CDR1 is MDHEN, CDR2 SYDVKM. The CDR3 totals 14 residues. CDR3 sequence reads: CASNRRPSNQPQHF. CDR3 in DNA: TGTGCCAGCAACAGACGACCGAGCAATCAGCCCCAGCATTTT. Based on the CDR3 plus reference TRBV28 and TRBJ1-5, the full variable domain is DVKVTQSSRYLVKRTGEKVFLECVQDMDHENMFWYRQDPGLGLRLIYFSYDVKMKEKGDIPEGYSVSREKKERFSLILESASTNQTSMYLCASNRRPSNQPQHFGDGTRLSIL.

Ten or more counts support this clonotype. The chain employs TRBV6-5 and TRBJ1-1, with a possible D match to TRBD1 (5 bases). CDR3 size: 15 residues. Trimming left V 0 bases short and J 1 base short, with 9 bases between. Germline CDR1 and CDR2: MNHEY and SVGAGI. The DNA of the CDR3 is TGTGCCAGCAGTTACTCACATCAGGGGAACACTGAAGCTTTCTTT. This encodes CASSYSHQGNTEAFF.